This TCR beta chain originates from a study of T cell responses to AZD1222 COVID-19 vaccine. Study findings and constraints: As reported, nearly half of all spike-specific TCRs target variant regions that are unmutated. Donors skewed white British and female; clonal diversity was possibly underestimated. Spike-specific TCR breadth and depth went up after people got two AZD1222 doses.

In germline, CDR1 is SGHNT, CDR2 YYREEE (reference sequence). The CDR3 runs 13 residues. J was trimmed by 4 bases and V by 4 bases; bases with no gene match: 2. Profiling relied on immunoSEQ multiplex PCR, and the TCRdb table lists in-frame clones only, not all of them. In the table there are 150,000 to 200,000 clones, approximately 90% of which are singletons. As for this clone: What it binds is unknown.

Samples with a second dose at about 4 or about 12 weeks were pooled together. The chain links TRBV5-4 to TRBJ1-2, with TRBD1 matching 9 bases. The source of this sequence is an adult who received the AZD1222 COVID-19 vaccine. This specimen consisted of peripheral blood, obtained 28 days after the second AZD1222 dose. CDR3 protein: CASSPGQGYGYTF. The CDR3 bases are TGTGCCAGCAGCCCGGGACAGGGCTATGGCTACACCTTC.